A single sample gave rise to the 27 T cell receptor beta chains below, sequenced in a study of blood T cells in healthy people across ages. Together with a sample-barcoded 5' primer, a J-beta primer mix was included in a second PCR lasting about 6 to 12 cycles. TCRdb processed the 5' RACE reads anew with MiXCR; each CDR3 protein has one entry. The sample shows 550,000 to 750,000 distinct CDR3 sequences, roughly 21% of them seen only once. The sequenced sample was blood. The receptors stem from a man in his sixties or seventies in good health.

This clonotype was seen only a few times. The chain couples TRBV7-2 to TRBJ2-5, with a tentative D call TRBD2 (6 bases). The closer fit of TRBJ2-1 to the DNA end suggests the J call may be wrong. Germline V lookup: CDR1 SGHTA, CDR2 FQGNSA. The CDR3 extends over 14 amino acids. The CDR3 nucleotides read TGTGCCAGCAGCTTAGACGGGAGTAGGCGTGAGCAGTTCTTC. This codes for CASSLDGSRREQFF.

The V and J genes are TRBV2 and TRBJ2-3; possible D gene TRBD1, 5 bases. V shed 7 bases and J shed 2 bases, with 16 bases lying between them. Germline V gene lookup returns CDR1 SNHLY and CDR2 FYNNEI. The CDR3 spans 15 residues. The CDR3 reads CASTHRSSNTDTQYF. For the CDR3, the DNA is TGTGCCAGCACCCACAGGTCGTCTAACACAGATACGCAGTATTTT.

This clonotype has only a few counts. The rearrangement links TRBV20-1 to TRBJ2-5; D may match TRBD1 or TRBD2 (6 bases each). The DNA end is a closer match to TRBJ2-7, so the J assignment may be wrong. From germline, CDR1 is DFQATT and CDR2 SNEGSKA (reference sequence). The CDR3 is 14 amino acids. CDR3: CSASEGGRFYEQYF. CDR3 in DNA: TGCAGTGCTAGTGAGGGGGGAAGGTTCTACGAGCAGTACTTC.

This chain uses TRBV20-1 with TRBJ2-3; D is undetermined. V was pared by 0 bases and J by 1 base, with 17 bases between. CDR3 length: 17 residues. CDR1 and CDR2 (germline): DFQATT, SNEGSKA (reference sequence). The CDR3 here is CSARDRRLALGTDTQYF. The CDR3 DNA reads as TGCAGTGCTAGAGATAGACGACTGGCCCTTGGCACAGATACGCAGTATTTT.

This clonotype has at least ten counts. CDR3 DNA sequence: TGCGCCAGCAGCCAAGATCCGGGAGACTCCTACAATGAGCAGTTCTTC. This gives the protein CASSQDPGDSYNEQFF. J is TRBJ2-1 and V is TRBV4-1; perhaps TRBD2 as D (6 bases). Between the trimmed V and J ends, which lost 0 bases and 0 bases, there was a span of 9 bases. Looked up from germline, CDR1 is MGHRA and CDR2 is YSYEKL. This CDR3 has 16 amino acids.

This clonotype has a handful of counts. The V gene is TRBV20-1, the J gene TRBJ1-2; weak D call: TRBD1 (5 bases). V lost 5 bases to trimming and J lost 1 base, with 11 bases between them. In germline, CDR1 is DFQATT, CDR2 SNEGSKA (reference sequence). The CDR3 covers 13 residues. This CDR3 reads CSAPDTFNYGYTF. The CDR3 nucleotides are TGCAGTGCTCCGGACACCTTTAACTATGGCTACACCTTC.

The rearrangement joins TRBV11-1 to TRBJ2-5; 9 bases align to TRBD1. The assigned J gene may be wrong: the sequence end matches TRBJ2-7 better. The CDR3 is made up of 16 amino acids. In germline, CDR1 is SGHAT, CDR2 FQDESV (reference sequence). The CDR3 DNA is TGTGCCAGCAGCTTTATAGGGACAGGGAGTACGAACGAGCAGTACTTC. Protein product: CASSFIGTGSTNEQYF.

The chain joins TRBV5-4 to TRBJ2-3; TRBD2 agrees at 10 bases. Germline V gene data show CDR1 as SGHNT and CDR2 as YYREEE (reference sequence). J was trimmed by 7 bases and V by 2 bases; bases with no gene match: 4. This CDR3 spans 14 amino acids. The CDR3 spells CASSLAGGLNTQYF. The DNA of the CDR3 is TGTGCCAGCAGCTTAGCGGGAGGGTTGAATACGCAGTATTTT.

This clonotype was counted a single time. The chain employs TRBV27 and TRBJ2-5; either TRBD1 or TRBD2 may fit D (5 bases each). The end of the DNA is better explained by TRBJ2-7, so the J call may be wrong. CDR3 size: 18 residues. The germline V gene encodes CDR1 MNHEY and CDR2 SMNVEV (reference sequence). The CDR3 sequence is CASSLANNNRDAPYEQYF. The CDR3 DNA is TGTGCCAGCAGTTTAGCGAACAACAACCGGGACGCCCCGTACGAGCAGTACTTC.

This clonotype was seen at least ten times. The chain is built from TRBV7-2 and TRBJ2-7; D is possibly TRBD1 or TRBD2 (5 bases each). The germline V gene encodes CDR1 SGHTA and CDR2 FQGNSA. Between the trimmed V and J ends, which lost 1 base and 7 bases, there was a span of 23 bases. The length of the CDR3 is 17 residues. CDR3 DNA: TGTGCCAGCAGCTTAGGGGGTTTGTTGGGACGACTCGGGGAGCAGTACTTC. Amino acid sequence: CASSLGGLLGRLGEQYF.

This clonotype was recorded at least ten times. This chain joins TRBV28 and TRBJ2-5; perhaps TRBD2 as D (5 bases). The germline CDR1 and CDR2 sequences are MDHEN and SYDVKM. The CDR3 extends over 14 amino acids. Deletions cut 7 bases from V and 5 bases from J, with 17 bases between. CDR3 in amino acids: CASTTHGGYETQYF. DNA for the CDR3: TGTGCCAGCACCACCCACGGAGGTTACGAGACCCAGTACTTC.

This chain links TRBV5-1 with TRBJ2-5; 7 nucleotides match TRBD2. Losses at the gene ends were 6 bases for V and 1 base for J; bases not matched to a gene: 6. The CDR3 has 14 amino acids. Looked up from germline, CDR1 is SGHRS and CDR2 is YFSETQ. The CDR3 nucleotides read TGCGCCAGCACGATCGGCGGGAGCCAAGAGACCCAGTACTTC. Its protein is CASTIGGSQETQYF.

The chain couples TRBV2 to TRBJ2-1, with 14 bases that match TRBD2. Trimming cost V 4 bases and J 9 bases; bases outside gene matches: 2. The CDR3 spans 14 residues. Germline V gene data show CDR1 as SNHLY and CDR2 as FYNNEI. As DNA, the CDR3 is TGTGCCAGCAGTGGGACTAGCGGGAGGTTTGAGCAGTTCTTC. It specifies CASSGTSGRFEQFF.

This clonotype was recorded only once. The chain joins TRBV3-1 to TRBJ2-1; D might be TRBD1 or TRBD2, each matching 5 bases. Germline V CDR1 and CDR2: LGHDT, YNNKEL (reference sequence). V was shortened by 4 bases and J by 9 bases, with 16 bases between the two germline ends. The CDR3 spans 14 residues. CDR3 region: CASSLKAGSGEQFF. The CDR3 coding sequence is TGTGCCAGCAGCCTAAAGGCAGGGAGCGGTGAGCAGTTCTTC.

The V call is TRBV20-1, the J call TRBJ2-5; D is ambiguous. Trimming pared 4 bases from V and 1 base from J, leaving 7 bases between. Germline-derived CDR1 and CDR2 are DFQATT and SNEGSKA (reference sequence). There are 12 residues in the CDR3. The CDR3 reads CSAKVGQETQYF. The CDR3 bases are TGCAGTGCTAAGGTGGGCCAAGAGACCCAGTACTTC.

The CDR3 DNA follows: TGCGCCAGCAGCTTGGAGGTTGGGACAGGGGCCCTCACAGATACGCAGTATTTT. This gives the protein CASSLEVGTGALTDTQYF. V and J are TRBV5-1 and TRBJ2-3; 10 bases align to TRBD1. The CDR3 is made up of 18 amino acids. The J segment lost 2 bases and the V segment lost 0 bases, leaving 9 bases of the junction unmatched. The germline CDR1 and CDR2 sequences are SGHRS and YFSETQ.

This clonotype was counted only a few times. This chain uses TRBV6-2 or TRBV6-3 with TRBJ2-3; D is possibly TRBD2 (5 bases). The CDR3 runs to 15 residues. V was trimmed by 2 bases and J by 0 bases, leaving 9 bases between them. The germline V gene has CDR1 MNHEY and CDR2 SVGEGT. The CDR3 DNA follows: TGTGCCAGCAGTTACGGGGAGACTAGCACAGATACGCAGTATTTT. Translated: CASSYGETSTDTQYF.

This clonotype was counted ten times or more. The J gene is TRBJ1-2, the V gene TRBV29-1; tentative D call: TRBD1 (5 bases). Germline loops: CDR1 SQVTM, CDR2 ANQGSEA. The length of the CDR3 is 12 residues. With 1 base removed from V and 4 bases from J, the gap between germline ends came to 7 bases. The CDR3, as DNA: TGCAGCGTTGAAGGCGGGGGCTATGGCTACACCTTC. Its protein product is CSVEGGGYGYTF.

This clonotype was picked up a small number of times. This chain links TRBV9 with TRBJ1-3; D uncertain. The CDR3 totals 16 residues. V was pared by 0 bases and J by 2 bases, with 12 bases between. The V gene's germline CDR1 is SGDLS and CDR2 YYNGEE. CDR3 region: CASSVELLGTGNTIYF. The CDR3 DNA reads TGTGCCAGCAGCGTAGAGTTATTAGGCACTGGAAACACCATATATTTT.

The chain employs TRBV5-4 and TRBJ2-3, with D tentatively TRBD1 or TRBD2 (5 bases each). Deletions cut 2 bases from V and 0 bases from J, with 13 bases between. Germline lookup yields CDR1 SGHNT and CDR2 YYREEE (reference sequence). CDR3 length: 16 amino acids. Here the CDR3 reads CASSLPGTRSTDTQYF. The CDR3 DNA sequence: TGTGCCAGCAGCTTACCCGGGACGCGCAGCACAGATACGCAGTATTTT. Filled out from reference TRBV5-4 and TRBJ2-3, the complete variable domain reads ETGVTQSPTHLIKTRGQQVTLRCSSQSGHNTVSWYQQALGQGPQFIFQYYREEENGRGNFPPRFSGLQFPNYSSELNVNALELDDSALYLCASSLPGTRSTDTQYFGPGTRLTVL.

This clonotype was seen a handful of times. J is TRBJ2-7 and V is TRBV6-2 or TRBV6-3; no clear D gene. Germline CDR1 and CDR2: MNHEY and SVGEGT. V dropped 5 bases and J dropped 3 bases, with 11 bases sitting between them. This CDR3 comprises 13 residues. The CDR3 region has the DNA TGTGCCAGCAGTGACGAAACAAGCTACGAGCAGTACTTC. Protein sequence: CASSDETSYEQYF.

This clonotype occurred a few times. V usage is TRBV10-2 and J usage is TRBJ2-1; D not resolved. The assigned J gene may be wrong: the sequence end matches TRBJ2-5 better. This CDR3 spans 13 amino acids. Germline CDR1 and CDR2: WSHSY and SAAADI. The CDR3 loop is CASSEVRQETQYF. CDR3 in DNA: TGCGCCAGCAGTGAGGTCAGGCAGGAGACCCAGTACTTC.

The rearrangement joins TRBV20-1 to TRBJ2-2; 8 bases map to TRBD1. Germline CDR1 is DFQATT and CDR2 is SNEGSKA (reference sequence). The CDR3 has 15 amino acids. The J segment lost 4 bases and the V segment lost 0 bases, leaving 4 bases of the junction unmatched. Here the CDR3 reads CSARDQQGGTGELFF. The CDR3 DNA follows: TGCAGTGCTAGAGATCAACAGGGGGGCACCGGGGAGCTGTTTTTT.

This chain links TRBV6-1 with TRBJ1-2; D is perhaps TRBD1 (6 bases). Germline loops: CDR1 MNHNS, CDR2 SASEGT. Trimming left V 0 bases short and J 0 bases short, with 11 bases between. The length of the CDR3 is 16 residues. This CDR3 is CASSEARGSTNYGYTF. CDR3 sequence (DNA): TGTGCCAGCAGTGAAGCGAGGGGGAGCACTAACTATGGCTACACCTTC.

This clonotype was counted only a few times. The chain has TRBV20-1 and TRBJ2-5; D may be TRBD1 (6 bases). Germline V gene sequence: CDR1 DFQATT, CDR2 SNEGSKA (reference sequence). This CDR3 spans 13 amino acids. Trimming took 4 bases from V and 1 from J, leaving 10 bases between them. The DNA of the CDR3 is TGCAGTGCTAAGCGACAGGCCCAAGAGACCCAGTACTTC. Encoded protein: CSAKRQAQETQYF.

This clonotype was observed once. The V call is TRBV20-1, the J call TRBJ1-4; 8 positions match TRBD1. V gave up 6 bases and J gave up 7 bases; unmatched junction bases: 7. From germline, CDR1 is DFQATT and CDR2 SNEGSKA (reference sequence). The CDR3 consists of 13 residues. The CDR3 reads CSAPQGGIEKLFF. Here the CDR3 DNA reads TGCAGTGCCCCACAGGGGGGGATTGAAAAACTGTTTTTT.

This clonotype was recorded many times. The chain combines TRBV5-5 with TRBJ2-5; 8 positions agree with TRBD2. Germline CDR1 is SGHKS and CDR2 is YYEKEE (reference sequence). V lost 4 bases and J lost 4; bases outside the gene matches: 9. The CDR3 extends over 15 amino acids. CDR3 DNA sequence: TGTGCCAGCAGCCCCGGACTAGCCCAACCAGAGACCCAGTACTTC. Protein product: CASSPGLAQPETQYF.